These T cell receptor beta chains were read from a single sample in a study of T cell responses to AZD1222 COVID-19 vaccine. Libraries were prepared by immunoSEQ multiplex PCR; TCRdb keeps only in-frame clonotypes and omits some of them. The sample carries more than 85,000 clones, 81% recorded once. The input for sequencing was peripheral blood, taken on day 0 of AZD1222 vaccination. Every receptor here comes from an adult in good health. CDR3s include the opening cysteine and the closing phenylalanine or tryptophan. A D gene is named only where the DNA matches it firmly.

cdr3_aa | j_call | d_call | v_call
CASSRGTRGYTF | TRBJ1-2 | NA | TRBV12-3/TRBV12-4
CSADNTLEQYF | TRBJ2-7 | NA | TRBV20-1
CASRTGVRNSPLHF | TRBJ1-6 | TRBD1 | TRBV30
CASSPPGGTSSFSETQYF | TRBJ2-5 | TRBD2 | TRBV3-1/TRBV3-2
CASRGRDPGGGAFF | TRBJ1-1 | NA | TRBV28
CASSQDRGPQETQYF | TRBJ2-5 | NA | TRBV4-3
CASSPLPPAAEQYF | TRBJ2-7 | NA | TRBV18
CASSKRTGGTNSNQPQHF | TRBJ1-5 | TRBD1 | TRBV7-2
CASSYIQGGNTEAFF | TRBJ1-1 | TRBD1 | TRBV28
CASSPPGSYEQYF | TRBJ2-7 | NA | TRBV18
CASSQRTGNTIYF | TRBJ1-3 | NA | TRBV3-1/TRBV3-2
CASSLFSGSFGEAFF | TRBJ1-1 | NA | TRBV7-2
CASSHSPVLADTQYF | TRBJ2-3 | NA | TRBV28
CASESPVLSGNTIYF | TRBJ1-3 | NA | TRBV10-3
CASSFLGVVSEKLFF | TRBJ1-4 | NA | TRBV7-9
CAWCRRDSSNEKLFF | TRBJ1-4 | TRBD1 | TRBV30
CASSSRTSGSYNEQFF | TRBJ2-1 | TRBD2 | TRBV7-2
CASSPGASGSTGNEQFF | TRBJ2-1 | TRBD2 | TRBV11-2
CASSIKTNYGYTF | TRBJ1-2 | NA | TRBV19
CASSERAGGNEKLFF | TRBJ1-4 | NA | TRBV25-1
CASFKDRANTEAFF | TRBJ1-1 | TRBD1 | TRBV19
CASSLLHSSYEQYF | TRBJ2-7 | NA | TRBV7-2
CASSQGTGTDTQYF | TRBJ2-3 | NA | TRBV3-1/TRBV3-2
CASSRQRGNEKLFF | TRBJ1-4 | NA | TRBV7-2
CASSKASTGGETQYF | TRBJ2-5 | TRBD2 | TRBV6-1
CASSPSAQWPQYF | TRBJ2-3 | NA | TRBV7-7
CASTLGGQGSPLHF | TRBJ1-6 | NA | TRBV27